The rows below give T cell receptor beta chains drawn from one sample of a study of Graves' ophthalmopathy and Graves' hyperthyroidism. TCRdb itself ran the multiplex PCR reads through MiXCR, one entry per CDR3 protein. Of some 750,000 distinct CDR3 sequences in the sample, about 44% are singletons; the top ten hold 35% to 55%. Material: peripheral blood. These receptor sequences come from an adult man with Graves' ophthalmopathy. The CDR3 runs from the conserved cysteine through the conserved F or W. Each record gives: clone size, D gene, J gene, V gene, CDR3 protein, CDR3 DNA. D genes are given only for firm matches. The listing skips clone size in some rows; elsewhere it reads once, few, many or a size class.

size: few; D: NA; J: TRBJ1-6; V: TRBV9; CDR3: CASSLVPMAGSNSPLHF; DNA: TGTGCCAGCAGCTTAGTCCCTATGGCAGGGAGTAATTCACCCCTCCACTTT
size: few; D: NA; J: TRBJ1-1; V: TRBV7-9; CDR3: CASSLSQGQNTEAFF; DNA: TGTGCCAGCAGCTTGAGTCAGGGACAAAACACTGAAGCTTTCTTT
size: NA; D: NA; J: TRBJ1-2; V: TRBV20-1; CDR3: CSAYGRARTNYGYTF; DNA: TGCAGTGCTTACGGGAGGGCTAGGACTAACTATGGCTACACCTTC
size: few; D: NA; J: TRBJ1-5; V: TRBV24-1; CDR3: CASSYHDINQPQHF; DNA: TGTGCCAGCAGTTATCACGACATCAATCAGCCCCAGCATTTT
size: few; D: NA; J: TRBJ1-1; V: TRBV6-5; CDR3: CASTTGPNTEAFF; DNA: TGTGCCAGCACTACAGGCCCGAACACTGAAGCTTTCTTT
size: few; D: NA; J: TRBJ1-2; V: TRBV5-8; CDR3: CASSAAGRNYGYTF; DNA: TGTGCCAGCAGCGCGGCGGGACGAAACTATGGCTACACCTTC
size: many; D: NA; J: TRBJ2-5; V: TRBV14; CDR3: CASSPGWRATQYF; DNA: TGTGCCAGCAGCCCCGGATGGCGGGCGACCCAGTACTTC
size: NA; D: NA; J: TRBJ1-1; V: TRBV12-5; CDR3: CASGPSMGTEAFF; DNA: TGTGCTAGTGGTCCCTCTATGGGCACTGAAGCTTTCTTT
size: few; D: NA; J: TRBJ1-2; V: TRBV12-3/TRBV12-4; CDR3: CASSLETGPNLYGYTF; DNA: TGTGCCAGCAGCCTAGAGACCGGACCTAATCTTTATGGCTACACCTTC
size: once; D: TRBD2; J: TRBJ2-3; V: TRBV29-1; CDR3: CSVGLAGGFTDTQYF; DNA: TGCAGCGTTGGCCTAGCGGGAGGATTCACAGATACGCAGTATTTT
size: many; D: NA; J: TRBJ1-1; V: TRBV7-9; CDR3: CASSLVAGPLAFF; DNA: TGTGCCAGCAGCTTAGTTGCCGGACCGTTGGCTTTCTTT
size: NA; D: NA; J: TRBJ2-7; V: TRBV7-9; CDR3: CASSLMLVDGQYF; DNA: TGTGCCAGCAGCTTAATGTTAGTCGATGGGCAGTACTTC
size: few; D: TRBD1; J: TRBJ1-2; V: TRBV29-1; CDR3: CSAISPRDSGNYGYTF; DNA: TGCAGCGCTATTTCGCCCAGGGACAGTGGTAACTATGGCTACACCTTC
size: NA; D: TRBD1; J: TRBJ2-7; V: TRBV9; CDR3: CASSPAGQGKGTETYEQYF; DNA: TGTGCCAGCAGCCCCGCGGGACAGGGTAAAGGGACCGAAACCTACGAGCAGTACTTC
size: few; D: NA; J: TRBJ2-7; V: TRBV7-9; CDR3: CASSGVKGEQYF; DNA: TGTGCCAGCAGCGGAGTCAAGGGGGAGCAGTACTTC
size: once; D: TRBD1; J: TRBJ2-7; V: TRBV7-2; CDR3: CASSPEDRSIHEQYF; DNA: TGTGCCAGCAGCCCAGAGGACAGGTCGATCCACGAGCAGTACTTC
size: few; D: TRBD1; J: TRBJ2-7; V: TRBV7-2; CDR3: CASSLRRGRPTAYEQYF; DNA: TGTGCCAGCAGCTTACGTAGGGGGCGTCCGACTGCGTACGAGCAGTACTTC
size: few; D: NA; J: TRBJ2-7; V: TRBV20-1; CDR3: CSASGFRPGSYEQYF; DNA: TGCAGTGCCTCCGGTTTTCGGCCCGGCAGCTACGAGCAGTACTTC
size: few; D: NA; J: TRBJ1-1; V: TRBV6-5; CDR3: CASSTGSLTEAFF; DNA: TGTGCCAGCAGTACCGGGAGCCTCACTGAAGCTTTCTTT
size: NA; D: TRBD2; J: TRBJ2-7; V: TRBV10-3; CDR3: CAISGTSGSLFEQYF; DNA: TGTGCCATCAGTGGAACTAGCGGATCCCTCTTTGAGCAGTACTTC
size: NA; D: NA; J: TRBJ2-6; V: TRBV12-3/TRBV12-4; CDR3: CASTPPGYSGANVLTF; DNA: TGTGCCAGCACCCCTCCCGGGTACTCTGGGGCCAACGTCCTGACTTTC
size: NA; D: TRBD1; J: TRBJ1-6; V: TRBV4-3; CDR3: CASSQDDRQGFTYNSPLHF; DNA: TGCGCCAGCAGCCAAGATGATAGACAGGGGTTTACCTATAATTCACCCCTCCACTTT
size: many; D: NA; J: TRBJ2-7; V: TRBV7-6; CDR3: CASSLAPPRGGTYEQYF; DNA: TGTGCCAGCAGCTTAGCTCCTCCGCGTGGGGGCACCTACGAGCAGTACTTC
size: NA; D: TRBD1; J: TRBJ1-5; V: TRBV20-1; CDR3: CSATEVAGGGQPQHF; DNA: TGCAGTGCTACCGAGGTGGCAGGGGGCGGTCAGCCCCAGCATTTT
size: NA; D: TRBD2; J: TRBJ2-7; V: TRBV10-3; CDR3: CASSAALASYEQYF; DNA: TGTGCCAGCAGTGCGGCACTAGCGTCCTACGAGCAGTACTTC
size: NA; D: TRBD2; J: TRBJ2-2; V: TRBV11-2; CDR3: CACTKHFSGSGGWTGELFF; DNA: TGTGCCTGCACCAAACATTTTTCAGGGAGCGGGGGATGGACCGGGGAGCTGTTTTTT
size: NA; D: NA; J: TRBJ1-2; V: TRBV15; CDR3: CATSREGYSYGYTF; DNA: TGTGCCACCAGCAGAGAGGGCTACTCCTATGGCTACACCTTC
size: once; D: NA; J: TRBJ2-7; V: TRBV7-9; CDR3: CAGSPYRGGPYEQYF; DNA: TGTGCCGGCAGCCCCTACAGGGGGGGCCCCTACGAGCAGTACTTC
size: NA; D: NA; J: TRBJ2-7; V: TRBV10-2; CDR3: CASSITRGRGMVEQYF; DNA: TGTGCCAGCAGTATTACGAGGGGGAGGGGAATGGTCGAGCAGTACTTC
size: NA; D: TRBD2; J: TRBJ2-2; V: TRBV7-2; CDR3: CASSGGTRRTGELFF; DNA: TGTGCCAGCAGCGGGGGGACTAGACGGACCGGGGAGCTGTTTTTT
size: NA; D: NA; J: TRBJ2-7; V: TRBV7-9; CDR3: CASSPSGEIYEQYF; DNA: TGTGCCAGCAGCCCCAGTGGGGAAATCTACGAGCAGTACTTC
size: many; D: NA; J: TRBJ1-5; V: TRBV12-3/TRBV12-4; CDR3: CASSLTPWNQPQHF; DNA: TGTGCCAGCAGTTTAACCCCCTGGAATCAGCCCCAGCATTTT
size: many; D: NA; J: TRBJ1-2; V: TRBV6-5; CDR3: CASTPTQGQIYGYTF; DNA: TGTGCCAGCACCCCGACCCAAGGACAGATCTATGGCTACACCTTC
size: NA; D: NA; J: TRBJ1-5; V: TRBV20-1; CDR3: CSASMLYGDIDNQPQHF; DNA: TGCAGTGCTAGCATGCTATATGGGGATATTGACAATCAGCCCCAGCATTTT
size: many; D: TRBD2; J: TRBJ2-7; V: TRBV7-2; CDR3: CASRAKPGLAYDEQYF; DNA: TGTGCCAGCAGAGCAAAACCGGGACTAGCTTACGACGAGCAGTACTTC
size: few; D: NA; J: TRBJ1-4; V: TRBV7-9; CDR3: CASSLALGTLYEKLFF; DNA: TGTGCCAGCAGCTTAGCGCTCGGGACACTTTATGAAAAACTGTTTTTT
size: few; D: NA; J: TRBJ1-4; V: TRBV7-9; CDR3: CASSSLTRQGRWEKLFF; DNA: TGTGCCAGCAGCTCCCTGACTAGGCAGGGAAGATGGGAAAAACTGTTTTTT
size: many; D: NA; J: TRBJ2-7; V: TRBV10-3; CDR3: CATVAPDRAYEQYF; DNA: TGTGCCACCGTAGCCCCGGACAGAGCCTACGAGCAGTACTTC
size: many; D: NA; J: TRBJ2-6; V: TRBV20-1; CDR3: CSAHSRDNPGANVLTF; DNA: TGCAGTGCTCATTCCCGGGACAATCCTGGGGCCAACGTCCTGACTTTC
size: NA; D: NA; J: TRBJ2-7; V: TRBV6-5; CDR3: CASSLELGNSMGYEQYF; DNA: TGTGCCAGCAGTTTGGAACTAGGAAACTCGATGGGCTACGAGCAGTACTTC
size: many; D: TRBD1; J: TRBJ1-1; V: TRBV9; CDR3: CASTSTGTNTEAFF; DNA: TGTGCCAGCACCTCGACAGGGACGAACACTGAAGCTTTCTTT
size: once; D: NA; J: TRBJ1-2; V: TRBV15; CDR3: CATSIGQDYGYTF; DNA: TGTGCCACCAGCATAGGGCAGGATTATGGCTACACCTTC
size: many; D: NA; J: TRBJ2-5; V: TRBV29-1; CDR3: CSVEVSFVETQYF; DNA: TGCAGCGTTGAGGTCAGTTTCGTGGAGACCCAGTACTTC
size: NA; D: TRBD1; J: TRBJ1-2; V: TRBV2; CDR3: CASSSPGTGSYGYTF; DNA: TGTGCCAGCAGCTCCCCCGGGACAGGGTCCTATGGCTACACCTTC
size: once; D: NA; J: TRBJ2-7; V: TRBV24-1; CDR3: CASSLRGRQGFGEQYF; DNA: TGTGCCAGCAGTTTACGGGGCCGGCAGGGTTTCGGCGAGCAGTACTTC
size: NA; D: TRBD1; J: TRBJ1-5; V: TRBV20-1; CDR3: CSARTGWNQPQHF; DNA: TGCAGTGCGCGGACAGGGTGGAATCAGCCCCAGCATTTT
size: once; D: NA; J: TRBJ2-2; V: TRBV5-1; CDR3: CASSLYGVRGTGELFF; DNA: TGCGCCAGCAGCTTGTATGGGGTACGCGGCACCGGGGAGCTGTTTTTT
size: many; D: NA; J: TRBJ1-2; V: TRBV19; CDR3: CASSTVQGVYGYTF; DNA: TGTGCCAGTAGTACCGTACAGGGAGTCTATGGCTACACCTTC
size: few; D: TRBD1; J: TRBJ1-3; V: TRBV6-6; CDR3: CASSYSIPQGVFGNTIYF; DNA: TGTGCCAGCAGTTACTCGATACCGCAGGGGGTATTTGGAAACACCATATATTTT
size: many; D: NA; J: TRBJ1-3; V: TRBV7-2; CDR3: CASSPGISGNTIYF; DNA: TGTGCCAGCAGCCCAGGGATCTCTGGAAACACCATATATTTT